Listed here are 21 T cell receptor beta chains from one sample, sequenced in a study of blood T cell repertoires in COVID-19. Sequencing was performed with immunoSEQ multiplex PCR; in TCRdb, only in-frame clones are kept and a portion is missing. The sample lists approximately 140,000 clones; roughly 90% were seen once. The sample comprised PBMCs or T cells enriched from blood (not recorded which). These receptors all come from a woman aged 25 to 45 with acute COVID-19.

This clone was counted a single time. This chain joins TRBV27 and TRBJ1-6; 11 bases are shared with TRBD1. Trimming at V came to 8 bases and at J to 10 bases, leaving 10 bases not matched to a gene. Germline V lookup: CDR1 MNHEY, CDR2 SMNVEV (reference sequence). The CDR3 runs to 15 residues. The CDR3 nucleotides read TGTGCCAGCTCACCCACCGGGACAGGGGGGTCACCCCTCCACTTT. Translation gives CASSPTGTGGSPLHF.

The genes are TRBV19 and TRBJ1-2; 8 bases are shared with TRBD1. With 6 bases clipped from V and 0 bases from J, the junction kept 9 bases outside the gene matches. Germline CDR1 reads LNHDA; CDR2 reads SQIVND (reference sequence). The length of the CDR3 is 16 residues. The CDR3 DNA follows: TGTGCCAGTAGCTCCTGGGGACAGGTGACTAACTATGGCTACACCTTC. This translates into CASSSWGQVTNYGYTF.

The chain has TRBV19 and TRBJ2-7; 7 bases are shared with TRBD1. J was trimmed by 1 base and V by 10 bases; bases with no gene match: 4. The CDR3 length is 12 residues. Germline lookup yields CDR1 LNHDA and CDR2 SQIVND (reference sequence). CDR3 coding DNA: TGTGCCACCCAGGACAGGTCCTACGAGCAGTACTTC. Its protein is CATQDRSYEQYF.

The chain recombines TRBV5-4 with TRBJ2-7, with 13 bases that match TRBD2. V was pared by 0 bases and J by 7 bases, with 7 bases of the junction left unmatched. This CDR3 spans 16 amino acids. Germline V CDR1 and CDR2: SGHNT, YYREEE (reference sequence). DNA for the CDR3: TGTGCCAGCAGCTTGGGGGCGGGACTAGCGGGAAGGGAGCAGTACTTC. Its translation: CASSLGAGLAGREQYF.

The V gene is TRBV7-8, the J gene TRBJ2-7; D may be TRBD1 (5 bases). Germline V lookup: CDR1 SGHVS, CDR2 FQNEAQ. Trimming cost V 4 bases and J 3 bases, with 10 bases left between them. This CDR3 is 13 amino acids long. The CDR3, as DNA: TGTGCCAGCAGCTCTCATAGGGGCTACGAGCAGTACTTC. Its protein is CASSSHRGYEQYF. Supplemented by reference TRBV7-8 and TRBJ2-7, the full variable domain reads GAGVSQSPRYKVAKRGQDVALRCDPISGHVSLFWYQQALGQGPEFLTYFQNEAQLDKSGLPSDRFFAERPEGSVSTLKIQRTQQEDSAVYLCASSSHRGYEQYFGPGTRLTVT.

This rearrangement joins TRBV5-1 to TRBJ2-7; 11 nucleotides match TRBD2. The CDR3 consists of 14 residues. Losses at the gene ends were 4 bases for V and 6 bases for J; bases not matched to a gene: 6. Germline-derived CDR1 and CDR2 are SGHRS and YFSETQ. As DNA, the CDR3 is TGCGCCAGCAGCCCGGGACTAGCGGATCTCGAGCAGTACTTC. It translates to CASSPGLADLEQYF.

This clone was detected only once. The chain couples TRBV20-1 to TRBJ2-7, with a weak D call TRBD1 (5 bases). The germline gives CDR1 DFQATT, CDR2 SNEGSKA (reference sequence). The CDR3 runs to 10 residues. The CDR3: CSVQGNEQYF. CDR3 bases: TGCAGCGTCCAGGGCAACGAGCAGTACTTC.

This sequence joins TRBV6-4 and TRBJ2-4, with 9 bases fitting TRBD1. Losses at the gene ends were 6 bases for V and 7 bases for J; bases not matched to a gene: 4. Germline CDR1 is MRHNA and CDR2 is SNTAGT. The CDR3 is made up of 13 amino acids. As DNA, the CDR3 is TGTGCCAGCAGCCCGGGACAGGGTAACATTCAGTACTTC. Protein: CASSPGQGNIQYF.

This clone was detected once. The genes are TRBV24-1 and TRBJ2-2, with 9 bases fitting TRBD1. This CDR3 contains 16 residues. The germline V gene encodes CDR1 KGHDR and CDR2 SFDVKD. Trimming cost V 5 bases and J 4 bases; bases outside gene matches: 7. CDR3 sequence: CATSGRGQGLTGELFF. Here the CDR3 DNA reads TGTGCCACCAGTGGTCGGGGACAGGGCCTCACCGGGGAGCTGTTTTTT.

The chain employs TRBV9 and TRBJ2-3; no clear D gene. Trimming took 3 bases from V and 0 from J, leaving 11 bases between them. Germline loops: CDR1 SGDLS, CDR2 YYNGEE. The CDR3 is 15 residues long. Here the CDR3 DNA reads TGTGCCAGCAGCGGTGGCAGTGGCAGCACAGATACGCAGTATTTT. Amino acid sequence: CASSGGSGSTDTQYF.

The chain carries TRBV5-4 and TRBJ2-3, with D maybe TRBD1 (5 bases). The CDR3 loop spans 12 amino acids. Trimming took off 5 bases at V and 2 bases at J, with 6 bases between the two ends. Germline CDR1 and CDR2: SGHNT and YYREEE (reference sequence). CDR3 in DNA: TGTGCCAGCAGGGGGCCCACAGATACGCAGTATTTT. It encodes CASRGPTDTQYF.

The chain couples TRBV13 to TRBJ2-5, with 13 bases aligning to TRBD2. Germline lookup yields CDR1 PRHDT and CDR2 FYEKMQ (reference sequence). V shed 2 bases, J shed 5 bases, and the junction held 8 bases outside the gene matches. There are 17 residues in the CDR3. The CDR3 reads CASSLPGLAGVRETQYF. CDR3 nucleotides: TGTGCCAGCAGCTTACCCGGACTAGCGGGAGTCCGGGAGACCCAGTACTTC.

This chain connects TRBV7-2 to TRBJ2-2, with TRBD1 identical over 7 bases. The germline V gene encodes CDR1 SGHTA and CDR2 FQGNSA. V shed 1 base and J 2 bases; nucleotides not matched to a gene: 10. This CDR3 has 18 residues. The DNA for the CDR3 is TGTGCCAGCAGCTTAGGGGGTTTCCGGGACAGTAACACCGGGGAGCTGTTTTTT. Its translation is CASSLGGFRDSNTGELFF. Variable domain in full (rest from reference TRBV7-2 and TRBJ2-2): GAGVSQSPSNKVTEKGKDVELRCDPISGHTALYWYRQSLGQGLEFLIYFQGNSAPDKSGLPSDRFSAERTGGSVSTLTIQRTQQEDSAVYLCASSLGGFRDSNTGELFFGEGSRLTVL.

The chain links TRBV29-1 to TRBJ1-5; TRBD1 matches at 7 bases. J was trimmed by 4 bases and V by 5 bases; bases with no gene match: 5. The CDR3 totals 13 residues. Looked up from germline, CDR1 is SQVTM and CDR2 is ANQGSEA. The CDR3 sequence is CSVLQGPNQPQHF. CDR3 sequence (DNA): TGCAGCGTTTTACAGGGGCCTAATCAGCCCCAGCATTTT.

The CDR3 region is CASSKGQGAPSGNTIYF. The CDR3, as DNA: TGTGCCAGCTCAAAGGGACAGGGGGCTCCGTCTGGAAACACCATATATTTT. The rearrangement uses TRBV18 and TRBJ1-3; 12 bases match TRBD1. The CDR3 runs to 17 residues. With V trimmed by 5 bases and J by 1 base, 6 bases remained unmatched. The germline gives CDR1 KGHSH, CDR2 LQKENI.

This chain joins TRBV11-2 and TRBJ1-5; 7 bases match TRBD1. The CDR3 extends over 15 amino acids. The germline CDR1 and CDR2 sequences are SGHAT and FQNNGV. V trimming: 0 bases; J trimming: 3 bases; junction bases outside the gene matches: 2. This CDR3 is CASSLDGTVNQPQHF. CDR3 DNA sequence: TGTGCCAGCAGCTTAGACGGGACAGTCAATCAGCCCCAGCATTTT.

The chain carries TRBV6-4 and TRBJ2-3; TRBD2 matches 8 bases. In germline, CDR1 is MRHNA, CDR2 SNTAGT. With V trimmed by 3 bases and J by 2 bases, 4 bases remained unmatched. The CDR3 has 15 amino acids. CDR3 protein: CASSEVAGTTDTQYF. The DNA for the CDR3 is TGTGCCAGCAGTGAAGTAGCGGGGACCACAGATACGCAGTATTTT.

The chain has TRBV14 and TRBJ2-1, with D maybe TRBD2 (5 bases). CDR1 and CDR2 (germline): SGHDN, FVKESK. V lost 4 bases and J 3 bases, leaving 13 bases between the germline ends. The CDR3 runs 15 residues. Here the CDR3 reads CASSLRLAGYNEQFF. The CDR3 DNA sequence: TGTGCCAGCAGCCTCCGTCTAGCCGGCTACAATGAGCAGTTCTTC.

This chain joins TRBV4-3 and TRBJ1-6; weak D call: TRBD1 (5 bases). CDR1 and CDR2 from the germline V gene are LGHNA and YSLEER. There are 18 residues in the CDR3. V lost 3 bases, J lost 0 bases, and 15 bases lay in between. CDR3 loop: CASSQSGWEVSYNSPLHF. CDR3 coding DNA: TGCGCCAGCAGCCAGTCAGGGTGGGAAGTCTCCTATAATTCACCCCTCCACTTT.

This chain links TRBV18 with TRBJ1-5; tentatively, D is TRBD1 (5 bases). Germline CDR1 is KGHSH and CDR2 is LQKENI. V was clipped by 4 bases and J by 7 bases, with 8 bases between them. CDR3 length: 12 amino acids. CDR3 sequence (DNA): TGTGCCAGCTCACTGGGGGGGCAGCCCCAGCATTTT. Translated, it gives CASSLGGQPQHF.

The chain carries TRBV6-5 and TRBJ2-5; 7 nucleotides align to TRBD1. V dropped 8 bases and J dropped 5; count of bases not matched to a gene: 11. This CDR3 contains 14 residues. The V gene's germline CDR1 is MNHEY and CDR2 SVGAGI. CDR3 in amino acids: CASSKGGDWETQYF. CDR3 DNA: TGTGCCAGCTCAAAAGGGGGCGATTGGGAGACCCAGTACTTC.